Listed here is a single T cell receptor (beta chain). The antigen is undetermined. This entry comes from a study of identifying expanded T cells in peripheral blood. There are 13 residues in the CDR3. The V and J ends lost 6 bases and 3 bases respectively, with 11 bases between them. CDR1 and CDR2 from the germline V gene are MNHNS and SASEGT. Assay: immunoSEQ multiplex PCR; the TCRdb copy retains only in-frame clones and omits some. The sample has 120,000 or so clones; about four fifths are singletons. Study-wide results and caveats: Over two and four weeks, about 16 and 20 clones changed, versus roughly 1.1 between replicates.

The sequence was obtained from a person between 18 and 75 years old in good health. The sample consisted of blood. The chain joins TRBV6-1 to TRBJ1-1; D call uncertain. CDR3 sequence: CASSPAGHTEAFF. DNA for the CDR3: TGTGCCAGCAGCCCCGCGGGCCACACTGAAGCTTTCTTT.